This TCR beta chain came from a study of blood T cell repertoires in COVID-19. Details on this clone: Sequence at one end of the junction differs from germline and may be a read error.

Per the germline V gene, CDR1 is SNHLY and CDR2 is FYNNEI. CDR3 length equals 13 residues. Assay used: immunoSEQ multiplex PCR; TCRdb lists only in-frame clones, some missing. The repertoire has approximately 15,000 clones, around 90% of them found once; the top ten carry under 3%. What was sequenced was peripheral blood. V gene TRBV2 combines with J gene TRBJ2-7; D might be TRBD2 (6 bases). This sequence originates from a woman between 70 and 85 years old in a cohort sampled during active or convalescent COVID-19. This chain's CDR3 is CASSVPAGTSLHF. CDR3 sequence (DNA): TGTGCCAGCAGCGTTCCAGCCGGGACTTCCTTGCACTTC.